The rows below give T cell receptor beta chains drawn from one sample of a study of identical twins. Each CDR3 protein gets one entry after TCRdb re-called the 5' RACE reads with MiXCR. Of hundreds of thousands of distinct CDR3 sequences detected, approximately 7% appear once; the ten largest clones hold around 3.4%. These data were also filed under a second study, of yellow fever vaccine responses in identical twins.

The sequenced sample consisted of memory (CD45RO+) T cells sorted from blood. These receptors all come from a woman between 18 and 30 years old in good health. The CDR3 runs from the conserved cysteine through the conserved F or W. The D gene is left open where the match is weak. The size field is filled for only some rows; it gives once, few, many or a size class.

v_call,j_call,d_call,clone_size,cdr3_nt,cdr3_aa
TRBV11-2,TRBJ2-1,NA,NA,TGTGCCAGCAGCTTCACTAGCTCTGAGCAGTTCTTC,CASSFTSSEQFF
TRBV9,TRBJ2-4,NA,NA,TGTGCCAGCAGCGCGAGGGGGGACAAAAACATTCAGTACTTC,CASSARGDKNIQYF
TRBV10-1,TRBJ2-7,NA,few,TGCGCCAGCAGTGAGTCTGAAAGCGGGTACGAGCAGTACTTC,CASSESESGYEQYF
TRBV29-1,TRBJ2-3,NA,few,TGCAGCGTTCGGGGTGATAGGGCAGATACGCAGTATTTT,CSVRGDRADTQYF
TRBV20-1,TRBJ1-2,TRBD1,NA,TGCAGTGCTAGAGGAGCCCGTCGGGAGGACAGGGGGGGCTACACCTTC,CSARGARREDRGGYTF
TRBV6-1,TRBJ1-5,NA,NA,TGTGCCAGCAGCGGGGGTTACAATCAGCCCCAGCATTTT,CASSGGYNQPQHF
TRBV4-1,TRBJ2-3,TRBD2,few,TGCGCCAGCAGACCCCAACTAGCGGGAGTTCCAGATACGCAGTATTTT,CASRPQLAGVPDTQYF
TRBV11-2,TRBJ1-6,TRBD1,NA,TGTGCCAGCAGCTTAGGGGACAGTAATTCACCCCTCCACTTT,CASSLGDSNSPLHF
TRBV5-1,TRBJ1-2,NA,NA,TGCGCCAGCAGCTTGATGGAGGGCTATGGCTACACCTTC,CASSLMEGYGYTF
TRBV4-2,TRBJ2-7,NA,medium-sized,TGTGCCAGCAGCCAAGCGGAGGGAGAAAGCTACGAGCAGTACTTC,CASSQAEGESYEQYF
TRBV20-1,TRBJ2-1,TRBD2,few,TGCAGTGCGAAGTATTGGCGGGAGCCCTACAATGAGCAGTTCTTC,CSAKYWREPYNEQFF
TRBV6-5,TRBJ1-2,NA,many,TGTGCCAGCAGTTACTTGGGGAAGGGCTATGGCTACACCTTC,CASSYLGKGYGYTF
TRBV3-1,TRBJ2-1,NA,few,TGTGCCAGCAGCCAAGTCCTTTACAATGAGCAGTTCTTC,CASSQVLYNEQFF
TRBV7-9,TRBJ1-2,NA,few,TGTGCCAGCAGCTTGGATGGGACCTCCTATGGCTACACCTTC,CASSLDGTSYGYTF
TRBV20-1,TRBJ2-1,TRBD1,NA,TGCAGTGCTAGTCGGGGGACAGGGGGCGATGAGCAGTTCTTC,CSASRGTGGDEQFF
TRBV12-3/TRBV12-4,TRBJ2-7,NA,many,TGTGCCAGCAGTCCCGAAACCTACGAGCAGTACTTC,CASSPETYEQYF
TRBV7-4,TRBJ1-3,NA,few,TGTGCCAGCAGCTTACCTCCCCACGACAGTTCTGGAAACACCATATATTTT,CASSLPPHDSSGNTIYF
TRBV7-3,TRBJ2-7,TRBD2,few,TGTGCCAGCAGCTCCCGAGCGGGAGTAGGGTTCGAGCAGTACTTC,CASSSRAGVGFEQYF
TRBV20-1,TRBJ2-1,TRBD2,many,TGCAGTGCTAGTGGGACTAACTCCTACAATGAGCAGTTCTTC,CSASGTNSYNEQFF
TRBV29-1,TRBJ1-2,TRBD1,few,TGCAGCGTAGGAGACAGGGTCAACTATGGCTACACCTTC,CSVGDRVNYGYTF
TRBV13,TRBJ2-3,NA,many,TGTGCCAGCAGCCCATGGCCCGGCGGGATCGATACGCAGTATTTT,CASSPWPGGIDTQYF
TRBV5-1,TRBJ2-2,NA,many,TGCGCCAGCAGCTTGAGCACTGCGAACACCGGGGAGCTGTTTTTT,CASSLSTANTGELFF
TRBV3-1,TRBJ1-1,NA,few,TGTGCCAGCAGCAATCGGGCGGGCACTGAAGCTTTCTTT,CASSNRAGTEAFF
TRBV2,TRBJ2-3,NA,many,TGTGCCAGCAGTATTAGGGCCGCAGATACGCAGTATTTT,CASSIRAADTQYF
TRBV25-1,TRBJ2-5,NA,NA,TGTGCCAGCAGTGAAGGGGGTTGGGGTCACCTCCAAGAGACCCAGTACTTC,CASSEGGWGHLQETQYF
TRBV20-1,TRBJ2-1,TRBD2,few,TGCAGTGCCTGGGCGGGACTAGTAGGTGAGCAGTTCTTC,CSAWAGLVGEQFF
TRBV7-9,TRBJ2-1,TRBD1,few,TGTGCCAGCAGCTTAAATGGACAGGGTTGGGATGAGCAGTTCTTC,CASSLNGQGWDEQFF
TRBV5-6,TRBJ2-1,TRBD2,NA,TGTGCCAGCAGCTTATTAGGACTAGCGAAACCCAATGAGCAGTTCTTC,CASSLLGLAKPNEQFF
TRBV18,TRBJ2-7,TRBD2,few,TGTGCCAGCTCGGGAGCGGGAATAGATAGCTCCTACGAGCAGTACTTC,CASSGAGIDSSYEQYF
TRBV28,TRBJ2-2,TRBD2,few,TGTGCCAGCAGTTTACCCCTACTTACTAGCGGGAGAGAGACCGGGGAGCTGTTTTTT,CASSLPLLTSGRETGELFF
TRBV3-1,TRBJ2-1,TRBD2,many,TGTGCCAGCAGCACTAGCGGGGCGCGCTACAATGAGCAGTTCTTC,CASSTSGARYNEQFF
TRBV5-1,TRBJ2-5,TRBD2,few,TGCGCCAGCAGCTTGGCGCCAGCGGGAGTGCGGGAGACCCAGTACTTC,CASSLAPAGVRETQYF
TRBV7-2,TRBJ2-3,NA,NA,TGTGCCAGCAGCTTAATGGGATTCGAAGCGGATACGCAGTATTTT,CASSLMGFEADTQYF
TRBV7-2,TRBJ1-5,NA,few,TGTGCCAGCAAGCTCGAGGGTAGCAATCAGCCCCAGCATTTT,CASKLEGSNQPQHF